Following are 17 T cell receptor beta chains from one sample sequenced in a study of T cell responses to AZD1222 COVID-19 vaccine (dated by TCRdb to the early 2020s). The time point label here, explained by the study, means: about 28 days (+/-7) after the second vaccine dose. The library was built by means of the immunoSEQ multiplex PCR assay. TCRdb obtained this table from immuneACCESS and retained in-frame rearrangements with V and J assigned. These tables miss some clones; where compared with another copy, unresolved V genes account for less than half of the shortfall, and the remainder is unexplained. Across this sample there are 150,000 to 200,000 clones, with roughly 91% seen only once. The biggest ten clones account for approximately 5.9% of the sample. The source was peripheral blood, collected 28 days after the second AZD1222 dose. The source of these receptors is an adult who received the AZD1222 COVID-19 vaccine.

This clone showed up just once. The J gene is TRBJ2-5, the V gene TRBV5-1; 7 positions match TRBD1. The J segment lost 5 bases and the V segment lost 4 bases, leaving 5 bases of the junction unmatched. This CDR3 region has 13 residues. Germline loops: CDR1 SGHRS, CDR2 YFSETQ. The CDR3 DNA follows: TGCGCCAGCAGCCTAGGGGGCGGGGAGACCCAGTACTTC. It yields the protein CASSLGGGETQYF.

The genes are TRBV6-2 or TRBV6-3 and TRBJ1-1; the D gene is possibly TRBD1 (5 bases). The V gene lost 3 bases and the J gene lost 0 bases, with 17 bases spanning the gap. Per germline, CDR1 MNHEY and CDR2 SVGEGT. The CDR3 length is 17 residues. In DNA form, the CDR3 reads TGTGCCAGCAGTTATAGCCCGACCGGGACGCTGAACACTGAAGCTTTCTTT. This encodes CASSYSPTGTLNTEAFF.

The V and J genes are TRBV7-9 and TRBJ1-2; no clear D. The germline V gene encodes CDR1 SEHNR and CDR2 FQNEAQ (reference sequence). The CDR3 sequence is 12 residues long. V lost 0 bases and J 8 bases, leaving 7 bases between the germline ends. This CDR3 is CASSLAGGGYTF. The CDR3 coding sequence is TGTGCCAGCAGCTTAGCGGGCGGCGGCTACACCTTC.

This chain connects TRBV18 to TRBJ1-1, with D possibly being TRBD1 (6 bases). Germline V gene data show CDR1 as KGHSH and CDR2 as LQKENI. Trimming removed 4 bases at V and 5 bases at J, with 11 bases between. CDR3 length: 13 residues. DNA for the CDR3: TGTGCCAGCTCACTTCAAAGGGGGACTGAAGCTTTCTTT. Its protein is CASSLQRGTEAFF.

Note on this clone: The sample holds other DNA sequences that translate to the same CDR3. The CDR3 region is CASSLSGANVLTF. The CDR3 coding sequence is TGTGCCAGCAGTCTCTCTGGGGCCAACGTCCTGACTTTC. The gene calls are TRBV28 and TRBJ2-6; no reliable D call. The V end lost 5 bases, the J end lost 0 bases, and 2 bases lay between the germline ends. This CDR3 has 13 amino acids. Germline CDR1 and CDR2: MDHEN and SYDVKM.

The chain recombines TRBV7-2 with TRBJ2-3; D might be TRBD2 (5 bases). This CDR3 region has 18 residues. Germline CDR1 reads SGHTA; CDR2 reads FQGNSA. Trimming removed 4 bases from V and 11 bases from J, with 31 bases in between. The chain's CDR3 is CASSSQPAPYQVGSGQYF. CDR3 coding DNA: TGTGCCAGCAGCTCCCAACCAGCACCCTACCAGGTGGGGAGTGGGCAGTATTTT.

The chain joins TRBV28 to TRBJ2-7; TRBD2 matches at 8 bases. The CDR3 has 16 amino acids. CDR1 MDHEN and CDR2 SYDVKM come from the germline V gene. V was pared by 8 bases and J by 3 bases, with 15 bases of the junction left unmatched. CDR3 residues: CASGSLPFTSGYEQYF. The CDR3, as DNA: TGTGCCAGCGGCTCCCTCCCCTTCACTAGCGGCTACGAGCAGTACTTC.

This clone has only one observation. The chain recombines TRBV13 with TRBJ1-3; D remains unclear. The V end lost 5 bases, the J end lost 0 bases, and 14 bases lay between the germline ends. The CDR3 length is 16 residues. The germline CDR1 and CDR2 sequences are PRHDT and FYEKMQ (reference sequence). CDR3 protein: CASSRAGEASGNTIYF. As DNA, the CDR3 is TGTGCCAGCAGCCGCGCTGGGGAAGCCTCTGGAAACACCATATATTTT. The variable domain in full, completed from reference TRBV13 and TRBJ1-3, reads AAGVIQSPRHLIKEKRETATLKCYPIPRHDTVYWYQQGPGQDPQFLISFYEKMQSDKGSIPDRFSAQQFSDYHSELNMSSLELGDSALYFCASSRAGEASGNTIYFGEGSWLTVV.

V is TRBV7-9 and J is TRBJ1-6, with TRBD1 identical over 7 bases. The junction had 5 bases not matched to a gene; V was cut back by 0 bases and J by 6 bases. Germline assignment: CDR1 SEHNR and CDR2 FQNEAQ (reference sequence). This CDR3 is 16 amino acids long. The CDR3 DNA follows: TGTGCCAGCAGCTTAGCTTCCGGGACAGTTAATTCACCCCTCCACTTT. Amino acids: CASSLASGTVNSPLHF.

V gene TRBV7-9 combines with J gene TRBJ2-5, with TRBD2 matching over 11 bases. Per the germline V gene, CDR1 is SEHNR and CDR2 is FQNEAQ (reference sequence). The CDR3 loop spans 15 amino acids. Trimming took 5 bases from V and 4 from J; bases not matched to a gene: 6. CDR3 sequence (DNA): TGTGCCAGCAGCATACTAGCGGGAGTACGAGAGACCCAGTACTTC. This translates into CASSILAGVRETQYF. The full variable domain, completed using reference TRBV7-9 and TRBJ2-5, is DTGVSQNPRHKITKRGQNVTFRCDPISEHNRLYWYRQTLGQGPEFLTYFQNEAQLEKSRLLSDRFSAERPKGSFSTLEIQRTEQGDSAMYLCASSILAGVRETQYFGPGTRLLVL.

This chain joins TRBV12-3 or TRBV12-4 and TRBJ1-5; 8 bases are a match to TRBD1. The CDR3 runs to 12 residues. Trimming at V came to 8 bases and at J to 6 bases, leaving 3 bases not matched to a gene. The CDR3 loop is CASRTGTQPQHF. CDR3 nucleotides: TGTGCCAGCCGGACAGGGACTCAGCCCCAGCATTTT.

This clone was recorded once. CDR3 loop: CASKGLAGHTDTQYF. DNA for the CDR3: TGTGCCTCCAAGGGGCTAGCGGGGCACACAGATACGCAGTATTTT. The chain is built from TRBV19 and TRBJ2-3, with TRBD2 identical over 9 bases. CDR1 is LNHDA, CDR2 SQIVND, per germline (reference sequence). V was pared by 11 bases and J by 2 bases, with 11 bases of the junction left unmatched. This CDR3 has 15 residues.

The rearrangement joins TRBV6-1 to TRBJ2-2; TRBD1 aligns across 8 bases. This CDR3 is built from 15 residues. The V gene end was trimmed by 7 bases and the J gene end by 5 bases; junction bases not matched to a gene: 9. Germline loops: CDR1 MNHNS, CDR2 SASEGT. The CDR3 spells CASITEGQGTGELFF. CDR3 nucleotide sequence: TGTGCCAGCATTACCGAAGGACAGGGAACCGGGGAGCTGTTTTTT.

This clone was picked up a small number of times. The chain joins TRBV27 to TRBJ2-7; D could derive from TRBD1 or TRBD2 (5 bases each). Germline V lookup: CDR1 MNHEY, CDR2 SMNVEV (reference sequence). The V gene lost 1 base and the J gene lost 6 bases, with 7 bases spanning the gap. The CDR3 totals 12 residues. The CDR3, as DNA: TGTGCCAGCAGTTTATTGAGGGGCGAGCAGTACTTC. Its translation is CASSLLRGEQYF.

This clone occurred once. This rearrangement joins TRBV30 to TRBJ2-7, with 9 bases that match TRBD1. J lost 2 bases, V lost 5 bases, and 7 bases had no gene match. Germline lookup yields CDR1 GTSNPN and CDR2 SVGIG (reference sequence). The CDR3 spans 14 residues. CDR3 coding DNA: TGTGCCTGGGATCGGACAGGGGTAACCTACGAGCAGTACTTC. It encodes CAWDRTGVTYEQYF.

The rearrangement links TRBV2 to TRBJ2-7; unclear D gene. Germline V gene data show CDR1 as SNHLY and CDR2 as FYNNEI. The V gene lost 6 bases and the J gene lost 1 base, with 7 bases spanning the gap. This CDR3 is built from 12 residues. The CDR3 spells CASRPGSYEQYF. CDR3 nucleotide sequence: TGTGCCAGCAGACCGGGTTCCTACGAGCAGTACTTC. The whole variable domain, remainder taken from reference TRBV2 and TRBJ2-7, is EPEVTQTPSHQVTQMGQEVILRCVPISNHLYFYWYRQILGQKVEFLVSFYNNEISEKSEIFDDQFSVERPDGSNFTLKIRSTKLEDSAMYFCASRPGSYEQYFGPGTRLTVT.

This sequence joins TRBV5-4 and TRBJ2-7; D perhaps matches TRBD2 (7 bases). The CDR3 has 17 amino acids. Trimming removed 4 bases at V and 2 bases at J, with 22 bases between. The germline V gene has CDR1 SGHNT and CDR2 YYREEE (reference sequence). CDR3 loop: CASSPEGGRVFTYEQYF. The CDR3, as DNA: TGTGCCAGCAGCCCTGAGGGGGGGAGGGTCTTTACCTACGAGCAGTACTTC.